This T cell receptor beta chain was identified during a study of identical twins. Trimming took 4 bases from V and 10 from J; bases not matched to a gene: 15. From germline, CDR1 is LNHNV and CDR2 YYDKDF (reference sequence). The CDR3 contains 16 residues. MiXCR, run by TCRdb on the 5' RACE reads, gives a single entry per CDR3 protein. The sample yields around 550,000 distinct CDR3 sequences, about 15% seen once. The same data also went into a second study, on yellow fever vaccine responses in identical twins. That report notes: Twins reportedly showed a vaccine T cell response that seemed partly convergent and partly personalized.

The receptor comes from a woman aged 18 to 35 in good health. This rearrangement joins TRBV15 to TRBJ2-3, with 9 bases aligning to TRBD1. Material for sequencing was CD4+ T cells sorted from blood. The CDR3 nucleotides read TGTGCCACCAGCAAGGACAGGGGCGACCTCCCAACTCCGCAGTATTTT. It yields the protein CATSKDRGDLPTPQYF.